This TCR beta chain was found in a study of cytomegalovirus exposure and HLA in healthy donors. CDR1 and CDR2 from the germline V gene are SGHTA and FQGNSA. The CDR3 totals 16 residues. Trimming took 3 bases from V and 10 from J; bases not matched to a gene: 9. Study-wide findings and caveats: Later analysis showed TCR association rates varying by HLA locus, highest for DRB1 and lowest for HLA-C.

A multiplex PCR was run with 60 Vbeta primers and 13 Jbeta primers. TCRdb's table, derived via immunoSEQ multiplex PCR, lists solely in-frame clones and lacks some. The data show fewer than 200,000 clones, 81% seen once. A note on this clone: The antigen is unknown.

The sequencing sample was made of PBMCs. This sequence joins TRBV7-2 and TRBJ2-1, with 13 bases that match TRBD2. The receptor was derived from a man in his forties or fifties in good health and CMV-seropositive. This CDR3 reads CASSFSGLAGATEQFF. The CDR3 DNA is TGTGCCAGCAGCTTCTCTGGACTAGCGGGAGCCACCGAGCAGTTCTTC.